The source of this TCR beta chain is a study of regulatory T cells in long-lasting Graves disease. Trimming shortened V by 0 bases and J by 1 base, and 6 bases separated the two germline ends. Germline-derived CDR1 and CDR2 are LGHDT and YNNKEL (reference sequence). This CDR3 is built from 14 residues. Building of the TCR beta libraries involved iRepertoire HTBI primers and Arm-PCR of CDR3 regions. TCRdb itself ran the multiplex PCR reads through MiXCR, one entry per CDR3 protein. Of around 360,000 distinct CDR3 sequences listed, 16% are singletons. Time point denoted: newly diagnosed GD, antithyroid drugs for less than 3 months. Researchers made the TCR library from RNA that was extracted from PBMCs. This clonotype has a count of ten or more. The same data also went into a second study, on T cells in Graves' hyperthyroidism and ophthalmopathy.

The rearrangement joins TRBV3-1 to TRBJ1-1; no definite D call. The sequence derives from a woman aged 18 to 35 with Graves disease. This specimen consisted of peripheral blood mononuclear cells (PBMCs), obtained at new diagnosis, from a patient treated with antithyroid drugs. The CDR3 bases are TGTGCCAGCAGCCAAGATCTCAGGAACACTGAAGCTTTCTTT. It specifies CASSQDLRNTEAFF.